This T cell receptor beta chain was identified in a study of blood T cell repertoires in COVID-19. Study details: Samples of COVID-19 (acute and convalescent) were obtained from the United States, Italy and Spain. Sources were T cells, B-cell-depleted T cells, or PBMCs; the material itself was cDNA or gDNA.

The CDR3 covers 16 residues. Germline CDR1 reads ENHRY; CDR2 reads SYGVKD. Trimming pared 3 bases from V and 4 bases from J, leaving 18 bases between. Authors' processing steps: Reference gene primer amplification gave estimated nucleated cell counts. TCRdb's copy holds only in-frame clones and misses some; the assay was immunoSEQ multiplex PCR. The DNA gave D and trimming, while V, J and clone size come from that table. The sample lists 100,000 to 150,000 clones; about 85% were seen once. The receptor comes from a man aged 55 to 70 with acute or convalescent COVID-19. This chain links TRBV10-3 with TRBJ1-2; perhaps TRBD1 as D (5 bases). Material for sequencing was peripheral blood. The CDR3 nucleotides read TGTGCCATCAGTGAATCCCCGACAGCTGATCCCTATGGCTACACCTTC. The encoded protein is CAISESPTADPYGYTF.